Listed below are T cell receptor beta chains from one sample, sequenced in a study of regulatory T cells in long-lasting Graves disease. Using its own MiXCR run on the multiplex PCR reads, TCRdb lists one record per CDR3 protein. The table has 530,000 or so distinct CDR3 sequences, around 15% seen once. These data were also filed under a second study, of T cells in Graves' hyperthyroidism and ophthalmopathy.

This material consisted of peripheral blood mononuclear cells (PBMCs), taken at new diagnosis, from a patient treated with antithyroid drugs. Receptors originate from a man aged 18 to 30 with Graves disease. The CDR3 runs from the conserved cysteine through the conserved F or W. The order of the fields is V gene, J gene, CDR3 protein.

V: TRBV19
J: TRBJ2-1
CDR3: CASTYRASGRASIAAEQFF

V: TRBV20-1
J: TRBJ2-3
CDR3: CSARRESSTDTQYF

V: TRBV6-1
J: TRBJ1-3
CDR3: CAGGYGEINTIYF

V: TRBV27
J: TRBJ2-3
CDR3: CAAGGLAVGTDTQYF

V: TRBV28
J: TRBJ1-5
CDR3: CASGTQGSNQPQHF

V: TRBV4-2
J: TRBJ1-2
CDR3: CASSQAGTTSNYGYTF

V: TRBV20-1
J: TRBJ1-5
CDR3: CSARGAPGAGKQPQHF

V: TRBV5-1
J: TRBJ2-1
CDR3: CASSFRGSGQVGVGYNEQFF

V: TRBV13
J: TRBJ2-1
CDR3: CASSLSTSGIPNEQFF

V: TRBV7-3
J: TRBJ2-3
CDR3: CASRTKSRTRAPYTDTQYF

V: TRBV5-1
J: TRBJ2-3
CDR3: CASSLGSGAGTDTQYF

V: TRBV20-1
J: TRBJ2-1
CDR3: CSARIVGGNSYNEQFF

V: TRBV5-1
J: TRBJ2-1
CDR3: CASSLVTGLNNEQFF

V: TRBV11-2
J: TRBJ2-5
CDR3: CASSTDRGLRETQYF

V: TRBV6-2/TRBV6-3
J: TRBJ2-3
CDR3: CASSYGGGGTDTQYF

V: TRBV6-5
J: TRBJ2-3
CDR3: CASSSRQGSTDTQYF

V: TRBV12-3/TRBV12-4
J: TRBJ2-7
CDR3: CASSLQGPNEQYF

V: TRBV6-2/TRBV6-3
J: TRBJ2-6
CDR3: CASSFNRGPGANVLTF

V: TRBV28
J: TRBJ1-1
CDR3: CASSYQGLGTEAFF

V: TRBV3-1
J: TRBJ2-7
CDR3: CASSPGTGGAYEQYF